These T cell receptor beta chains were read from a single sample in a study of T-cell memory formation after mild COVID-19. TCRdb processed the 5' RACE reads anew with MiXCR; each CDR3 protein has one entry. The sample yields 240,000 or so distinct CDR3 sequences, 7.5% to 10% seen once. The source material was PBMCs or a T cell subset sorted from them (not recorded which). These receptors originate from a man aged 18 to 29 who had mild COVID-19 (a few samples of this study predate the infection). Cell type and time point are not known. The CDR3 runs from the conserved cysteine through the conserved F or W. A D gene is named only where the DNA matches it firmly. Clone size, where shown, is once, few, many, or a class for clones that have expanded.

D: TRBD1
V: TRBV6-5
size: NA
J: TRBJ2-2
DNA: TGTGCCAGCAGACAGGGGTTCCCCGGGGAGCTGTTTTTT
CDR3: CASRQGFPGELFF

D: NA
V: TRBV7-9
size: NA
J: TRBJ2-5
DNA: TGTGCCAGCAGCTCTTACGCAGGGGAAGAGACCCAGTACTTC
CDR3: CASSSYAGEETQYF

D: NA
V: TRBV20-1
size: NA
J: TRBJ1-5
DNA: TGCAGTGCTAGAGATCTCCAGGGAGGTCAGCCCCAGCATTTT
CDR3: CSARDLQGGQPQHF

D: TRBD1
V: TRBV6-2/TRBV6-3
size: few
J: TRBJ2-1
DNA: TGTGCCAGCGACGGGGGGACAGGGGCAAGGTACAATGAGCAGTTCTTC
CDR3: CASDGGTGARYNEQFF

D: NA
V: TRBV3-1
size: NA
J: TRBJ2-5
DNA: TGTGCCAGCAGCCAAGGTCAGGGCCAAGAGACCCAGTACTTC
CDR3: CASSQGQGQETQYF

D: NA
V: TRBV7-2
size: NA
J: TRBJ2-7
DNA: TGTGCCAGCAGCTTAAACCCGACCGAGCAGTACTTC
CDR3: CASSLNPTEQYF

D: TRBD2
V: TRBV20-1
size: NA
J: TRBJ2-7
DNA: TGCAGTGCTCGCCGTAATAGCGGGGGCTCCTACGAGCAGTACTTC
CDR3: CSARRNSGGSYEQYF

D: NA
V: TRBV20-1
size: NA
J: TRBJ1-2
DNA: TGCAGTGCTAGAGACCGCCGAGGGGGCTATGGCTACACCTTC
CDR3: CSARDRRGGYGYTF

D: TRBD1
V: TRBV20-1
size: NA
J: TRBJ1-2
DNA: TGCAGTGCTTTGACAGGGACGTTTAACTATGGCTACACCTTC
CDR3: CSALTGTFNYGYTF

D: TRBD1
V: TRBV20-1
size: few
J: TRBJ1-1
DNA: TGCAGTGCTAGGCTAGGGGGCGGAGGGACTGAAGCTTTCTTT
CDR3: CSARLGGGGTEAFF

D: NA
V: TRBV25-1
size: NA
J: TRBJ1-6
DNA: TGTGCCAGCAGCGCCCGCAGCTCCTATAATTCACCCCTCCACTTT
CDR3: CASSARSSYNSPLHF

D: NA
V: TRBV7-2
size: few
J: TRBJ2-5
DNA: TGTGCCAGCAGCCCGACTACCTTCCAAGAGACCCAGTACTTC
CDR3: CASSPTTFQETQYF

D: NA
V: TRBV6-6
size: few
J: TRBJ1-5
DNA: TGTGCCAGCAGCCTCGGACGGACCGAGTCCAATCAGCCCCAGCATTTT
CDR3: CASSLGRTESNQPQHF

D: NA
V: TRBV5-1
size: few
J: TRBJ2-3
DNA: TGCGCCAGCAGCTTGGTGCCAGGGTTATCCACAGATACGCAGTATTTT
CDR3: CASSLVPGLSTDTQYF

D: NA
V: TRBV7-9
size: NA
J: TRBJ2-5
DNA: TGTGCCAGCAGCTTAGCTAGCGAGGAGGGAGAGACCCAGTACTTC
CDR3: CASSLASEEGETQYF